The next 29 T cell receptor beta chains were all read from a single sample in a study of CD8+CD57+ T cells in acquired aplastic anemia. Sequenced patients had shown CD8+CD57+ cell expansion by flow cytometry. TCR beta VDJ combinations and CDR3 sequences were profiled from genomic DNA. TCRdb independently ran MiXCR on the reads; one entry per CDR3 protein. The profile shows roughly 150,000 distinct CDR3 sequences, around half of them singletons. The sequencing sample was made of sorted CD4+, CD8+, or CD8+CD57+ T cells (not recorded which) from PBMCs. The receptors originated from a human donor with aplastic anemia.

The chain carries TRBV2 and TRBJ2-2; no definite D call. V shed 4 bases and J shed 3 bases, with 9 bases lying between them. The CDR3 spans 14 residues. Germline V lookup: CDR1 SNHLY, CDR2 FYNNEI. CDR3 region: CASSVRQDTGELFF. The CDR3 DNA reads TGTGCCAGCAGTGTCCGGCAAGACACCGGGGAGCTGTTTTTT.

This clonotype was detected once. Since a much larger clone is just one base distant, this may be a read error. V gene TRBV7-8 combines with J gene TRBJ1-4; D perhaps matches TRBD1 (5 bases). The germline V gene encodes CDR1 SGHVS and CDR2 FQNEAQ. This CDR3 is built from 17 residues. This CDR3 reads CASSLGWGETLNEKLLF. CDR3 bases: TGTGCCAGCAGCTTAGGTTGGGGGGAAACCCTTAATGAAAAACTGCTTTTT.

This clonotype was counted only a few times. This may come from a read error, since a much larger clone is one base off. The chain links TRBV9 to TRBJ2-1, with 9 bases matching TRBD2. The CDR3 has 12 residues. J lost 10 bases, V lost 7 bases, and 6 bases had no gene match. Per germline, CDR1 SGDLS and CDR2 YYNGEE. The chain's CDR3 is CASVSSGNEQFF. The CDR3 DNA sequence: TGTGCCAGCGTGTCTAGCGGGAACGAGCAGTTCTTC.

This clonotype was counted only a few times. The chain carries TRBV19 and TRBJ2-1; 15 bases line up with TRBD2. Germline V gives CDR1 LNHDA, CDR2 SQIVND (reference sequence). There are 16 residues in the CDR3. V shed 5 bases and J 7 bases; nucleotides not matched to a gene: 6. The CDR3 DNA reads TGTGCCAGTAGTTCAGGACTAGCGGGGGGGTGGAATGAGCAGTTCTTC. Translation: CASSSGLAGGWNEQFF.

Many counts were recorded for this clonotype. J is TRBJ2-3 and V is TRBV7-3; 9 positions match TRBD2. The CDR3 consists of 16 residues. Germline V CDR1 and CDR2: SGHTA, FQGTGA. The J segment lost 5 bases and the V segment lost 6 bases, leaving 12 bases of the junction unmatched. CDR3 residues: CASSSPGLAPKDTQYF. The CDR3 DNA sequence: TGTGCCAGCAGTTCCCCGGGACTAGCACCGAAAGATACGCAGTATTTT.

V and J are TRBV2 and TRBJ1-1; 8 positions agree with TRBD1. The ends lost 6 bases at V and 10 bases at J; junction bases unmatched: 7. Germline CDR1 SNHLY, CDR2 FYNNEI. The CDR3 covers 12 residues. For the CDR3, the DNA is TGTGCCAGCAGAGATGGGGGACAGGTAGCTTTCTTT. Protein sequence: CASRDGGQVAFF.

This chain uses TRBV19 with TRBJ2-3; 8 nucleotides agree with TRBD2. The V and J ends lost 6 bases and 5 bases, in that order; junction bases with no gene match: 7. From germline, CDR1 is LNHDA and CDR2 SQIVND (reference sequence). This CDR3 has 14 residues. This CDR3 reads CASRTGGTGDTQYF. The CDR3 nucleotides read TGTGCCAGTAGGACGGGGGGGACGGGAGATACGCAGTATTTT.

On this clonotype itself: The junction and the germline gene differ at one end; a read error may be behind it. The chain couples TRBV10-3 to TRBJ1-1, with D unresolved. Germline V gene lookup returns CDR1 ENHRY and CDR2 SYGVKD. The CDR3 is 15 amino acids. CDR3 in amino acids: CASSYSVVARSRAFF. The CDR3 DNA is TGTGCCAGCAGTTACTCTGTTGTGGCCCGTTCAAGAGCTTTCTTT.

This rearrangement joins TRBV25-1 to TRBJ2-1; 7 positions match TRBD2. J gave up 7 bases and V 4 bases, and 10 bases lay outside the gene matches. The CDR3 sequence is 15 residues long. Germline V gene lookup returns CDR1 MGHDK and CDR2 SYGVNS. CDR3 sequence reads: CASSVPTGGGNEQFF. The CDR3 DNA follows: TGTGCCAGCAGTGTCCCCACGGGAGGAGGGAATGAGCAGTTCTTC.

The genes are TRBV7-9 and TRBJ2-1; 8 nucleotides match TRBD1. The junction had 0 bases not matched to a gene; V was cut back by 4 bases and J by 7 bases. CDR3 length equals 12 residues. Germline CDR1 SEHNR, CDR2 FQNEAQ (reference sequence). In DNA form, the CDR3 reads TGTGCCAGCAGCTGGACAGGGAATGAGCAGTTCTTC. This gives the protein CASSWTGNEQFF.

V and J are TRBV15 and TRBJ2-1; the match to TRBD2 covers 8 bases. Germline CDR1 LNHNV, CDR2 YYDKDF (reference sequence). The J segment lost 7 bases and the V segment lost 0 bases, leaving 5 bases of the junction unmatched. The CDR3 is 15 residues long. The CDR3 loop is CATSRERLARNEQFF. DNA of the CDR3: TGTGCCACCAGCAGAGAGAGACTAGCGAGGAATGAGCAGTTCTTC.

The chain uses TRBV7-9 and TRBJ2-1, with D possibly TRBD1 on 5 matching bases. Germline V gene lookup returns CDR1 SEHNR and CDR2 FQNEAQ (reference sequence). The CDR3 is 14 residues long. Trimming removed 3 bases from V and 5 bases from J, with 11 bases in between. CDR3 loop: CASSFDDSHNEQFF. DNA of the CDR3: TGTGCCAGCAGCTTCGACGACAGCCACAATGAGCAGTTCTTC.

This clonotype is a singleton in its sample. The rearrangement joins TRBV24-1 to TRBJ2-1; no definite D call. The V gene lost 9 bases and the J gene lost 8 bases, with 10 bases spanning the gap. CDR3 length equals 11 residues. In germline, CDR1 is KGHDR, CDR2 SFDVKD. CDR3 DNA: TGTGCCACCCAAATCGGATATGAGCAGTTCTTC. Translation gives CATQIGYEQFF.

The chain has TRBV20-1 and TRBJ2-1; D ambiguous. Trimming removed 2 bases at V and 5 bases at J, with 7 bases between. From germline, CDR1 is DFQATT and CDR2 SNEGSKA (reference sequence). The CDR3 consists of 12 residues. CDR3 protein: CSARRWDNEQFF. The CDR3 bases are TGCAGTGCTAGACGCTGGGACAATGAGCAGTTCTTC.

Of note for this clonotype: An end of the junction does not agree with germline; a read error may underlie this. The chain has TRBV27 and TRBJ2-2; D may be TRBD2 (5 bases). In germline, CDR1 is MNHEY, CDR2 SMNVEV (reference sequence). This CDR3 is built from 16 residues. This chain's CDR3 is CASRPQGRGNTGELSF. The CDR3 region has the DNA TGTGCCAGCAGACCCCAAGGACGAGGTAACACCGGGGAGCTGTCTTTT.

This clonotype was recorded many times. The chain links TRBV25-1 to TRBJ1-2, with D perhaps TRBD1 (6 bases). This CDR3 spans 16 amino acids. The V gene lost 2 bases and the J gene lost 8 bases, with 21 bases spanning the gap. Germline V gives CDR1 MGHDK, CDR2 SYGVNS. The CDR3 DNA reads as TGTGCCAGCAGTGAAAGTAGGACAGCCTTACCGAGGGGCTACACCTTC. This translates into CASSESRTALPRGYTF.

The rearrangement links TRBV10-3 to TRBJ2-7, with TRBD2 identical over 14 bases. Germline CDR1 and CDR2: ENHRY and SYGVKD. V shed 6 bases and J 6 bases; nucleotides not matched to a gene: 13. The CDR3 is 17 residues long. The CDR3 spells CAIRDPGLAGAGAEQYF. CDR3 coding DNA: TGTGCCATCAGGGATCCGGGACTAGCGGGAGCAGGCGCCGAGCAGTACTTC.

This CDR3 reads CSAVRVMNTEAFF. The DNA of the CDR3 is TGCAGTGCCGTAAGGGTGATGAACACTGAAGCTTTCTTT. The J gene is TRBJ1-1, the V gene TRBV20-1; D unclear. Germline V gene lookup returns CDR1 DFQATT and CDR2 SNEGSKA (reference sequence). The CDR3 consists of 13 residues. Trimming removed 6 bases from V and 0 bases from J, with 11 bases in between.

This chain joins TRBV19 and TRBJ2-5; D may be TRBD2 (6 bases). The CDR3 spans 14 residues. The germline CDR1 and CDR2 sequences are LNHDA and SQIVND (reference sequence). Trimming cost V 3 bases and J 4 bases, with 12 bases left between them. The CDR3 DNA sequence: TGTGCCAGTAGTATCGAGGACGGGGGAGAGACCCAGTACTTC. Translated: CASSIEDGGETQYF.

The sample holds many counts of this clonotype. The chain employs TRBV6-1 and TRBJ2-7, with D maybe TRBD1 (5 bases). This CDR3 region has 16 residues. The V gene lost 6 bases and the J gene lost 0 bases, with 18 bases spanning the gap. Germline V gene data show CDR1 as MNHNS and CDR2 as SASEGT. The CDR3 nucleotides are TGTGCCAGCAGCGCCTCAGGGCAAAAATCCTCCTACGAGCAGTACTTC. This gives the protein CASSASGQKSSYEQYF.

Only a few counts were recorded for this clonotype. V is TRBV5-1 and J is TRBJ1-6; the D is unclear. Germline-derived CDR1 and CDR2 are SGHRS and YFSETQ. The CDR3 has 13 residues. The V end was cut by 2 bases, the J end by 3 bases, with 3 bases between. CDR3 sequence (DNA): TGCGCCAGCAGCTTCGACTATAATTCACCCCTCCACTTT. Encoded protein: CASSFDYNSPLHF.

This clonotype showed up just once. A single base separates this from a much larger clone, so it may be a read error. The J gene is TRBJ1-2, the V gene TRBV5-1, with unresolved D. Trimming removed 7 bases from V and 5 bases from J, with 21 bases in between. The germline CDR1 and CDR2 sequences are SGHRS and YFSETQ. This CDR3 has 15 amino acids. CDR3 residues: CASGPVLAGGYGYTF. In DNA, the CDR3 is TGCGCCAGCGGCCCCGTACTGGCGGGTGGGTATGGCTACACCTTC.

CDR3 nucleotide sequence: TGTGCCAGCGCCAGGGCGGGAAGCAATCAGCCCCAGCATTTT. The encoded protein is CASARAGSNQPQHF. The chain uses TRBV6-2 or TRBV6-3 and TRBJ1-5; tentatively, D is TRBD1 (5 bases). V lost 8 bases, J lost 1 base, and 12 bases lay in between. There are 14 residues in the CDR3. The germline CDR1 and CDR2 sequences are MNHEY and SVGEGT.

This chain's CDR3 is CASSQGLTDNYGYTF. DNA of the CDR3: TGTGCCAGCAGCCAAGGGCTGACGGACAACTATGGCTACACCTTC. The chain carries TRBV3-1 and TRBJ1-2; D uncertain. There are 15 residues in the CDR3. Trimming took 1 base from V and 2 from J, leaving 11 bases between them. Germline V CDR1 and CDR2: LGHDT, YNNKEL (reference sequence).

There are many counts of this clonotype. The gene calls are TRBV7-9 and TRBJ1-4, with D uncertain. Germline lookup yields CDR1 SEHNR and CDR2 FQNEAQ (reference sequence). The CDR3 length is 15 residues. The V and J ends lost 4 bases and 8 bases respectively, with 17 bases between them. CDR3 nucleotide sequence: TGTGCCAGCAGCTCAAGGGCAGGTAGTAACGAAAAACTGTTTTTT. Amino acid sequence: CASSSRAGSNEKLFF. The variable domain in full, completed from reference TRBV7-9 and TRBJ1-4, reads DTGVSQNPRHKITKRGQNVTFRCDPISEHNRLYWYRQTLGQGPEFLTYFQNEAQLEKSRLLSDRFSAERPKGSFSTLEIQRTEQGDSAMYLCASSSRAGSNEKLFFGSGTQLSVL.

This clonotype appeared a single time. The chain uses TRBV7-9 and TRBJ1-2; tentative D call: TRBD1 (6 bases). CDR1 and CDR2 (germline): SEHNR, FQNEAQ (reference sequence). The CDR3 runs to 14 residues. V was trimmed by 5 bases and J by 8 bases, leaving 18 bases between them. The CDR3 nucleotides read TGTGCCAGCAGCGACTCGAGAGACAGGCACGGCTACACCTTC. Amino acid sequence: CASSDSRDRHGYTF.

This clonotype was seen many times. The chain recombines TRBV5-6 with TRBJ2-1; D possibly corresponds to TRBD2 (5 bases). V dropped 1 base and J dropped 10 bases, with 12 bases sitting between them. This CDR3 has 13 residues. Germline V gives CDR1 SGHDT, CDR2 YYEEEE. CDR3 nucleotides: TGTGCCAGCAGCTTGTCCAGCGAGCGGGAGCAGTTCTTC. Its translation: CASSLSSEREQFF.

This clonotype was seen ten or more times. The genes are TRBV7-2 and TRBJ2-2; tentative D call: TRBD1 (5 bases). The V end was cut by 6 bases, the J end by 7 bases, with 15 bases between. The germline V gene has CDR1 SGHTA and CDR2 FQGNSA. The CDR3 has 14 amino acids. CDR3 sequence (DNA): TGTGCCAGCAGTTCGGACACTAAACGCGGGGAGCTGTTTTTT. It codes for CASSSDTKRGELFF.

The rearrangement links TRBV15 to TRBJ1-6; D unclear. The CDR3 extends over 12 amino acids. Looked up from germline, CDR1 is LNHNV and CDR2 is YYDKDF (reference sequence). V dropped 8 bases and J dropped 6 bases, with 8 bases sitting between them. CDR3 DNA sequence: TGTGCCACCCGGCTGTCTAATTCACCCCTCCACTTT. Amino acid sequence: CATRLSNSPLHF.